These T cell receptor beta chains were read from a single sample in a study of shared clonotypes between healthy human individuals. Repertoires were generated with immunoSEQ multiplex PCR, while TCRdb's copy carries only in-frame clones and drops some. The sample includes under 750,000 clones, about two thirds seen only once; the top ten take more than 1.5%. The sample consisted of memory CD4+ T cells sorted from blood. The receptors were sampled from a woman aged 25 to 39 in good health. CDR3s include the opening cysteine and the closing phenylalanine or tryptophan. A D gene is named only where the DNA matches it firmly. Only some rows state a clone size, as once, few, many or a class for expanded clones.

CDR3 | DNA | J | length | D | V | size
CASSPGTGNTGELFF | TGTGCCAGCAGTCCCGGGACTGGGAACACCGGGGAGCTGTTTTTT | TRBJ2-2 | 15 | NA | TRBV6-5 | NA
CASTTGNYGYTF | TGCGCCAGCACGACAGGGAACTATGGCTACACCTTC | TRBJ1-2 | 12 | TRBD1 | TRBV5-1 | few
CASSLLSTDTQYF | TGTGCCAGCAGCTTACTGTCCACAGATACGCAGTATTTT | TRBJ2-3 | 13 | NA | TRBV7-9 | NA
CASRDQLLNEQFF | TGTGCCAGCCGGGACCAGCTGCTCAATGAGCAGTTCTTC | TRBJ2-1 | 13 | NA | TRBV2 | few
CASSRDRPSNYGYTF | TGTGCCAGCAGCCGGGACCGCCCTTCTAACTATGGCTACACCTTC | TRBJ1-2 | 15 | NA | TRBV21-1 | NA
CASSQGLVPEKHSNQPQHF | TGCGCCAGCAGTCAAGGACTGGTCCCGGAAAAACATAGCAATCAGCCCCAGCATTTT | TRBJ1-5 | 19 | NA | TRBV23-1 | NA
CASTPSQGPGELFF | TGCGCCAGCACTCCGTCCCAGGGACCCGGGGAGCTGTTTTTT | TRBJ2-2 | 14 | NA | TRBV23-1 | NA
CASSYGGRSDEQYF | TGTGCCAGCAGTTATGGTGGGAGAAGCGACGAGCAGTACTTC | TRBJ2-7 | 14 | NA | TRBV6-5 | NA
CASSQGLPSLAGGETQYF | TGCGCCAGCAGCCAAGGCCTTCCCAGTCTAGCGGGAGGAGAGACCCAGTACTTC | TRBJ2-5 | 18 | TRBD2 | TRBV4-1 | NA
CASSPNTYNEQFF | TGTGCCAGCTCCCCGAACACCTACAATGAGCAGTTCTTC | TRBJ2-1 | 13 | NA | TRBV18 | NA
CASSESLAGETQYF | TGTGCCAGCAGTGAATCTCTAGCGGGAGAGACCCAGTACTTC | TRBJ2-5 | 14 | TRBD2 | TRBV2 | few